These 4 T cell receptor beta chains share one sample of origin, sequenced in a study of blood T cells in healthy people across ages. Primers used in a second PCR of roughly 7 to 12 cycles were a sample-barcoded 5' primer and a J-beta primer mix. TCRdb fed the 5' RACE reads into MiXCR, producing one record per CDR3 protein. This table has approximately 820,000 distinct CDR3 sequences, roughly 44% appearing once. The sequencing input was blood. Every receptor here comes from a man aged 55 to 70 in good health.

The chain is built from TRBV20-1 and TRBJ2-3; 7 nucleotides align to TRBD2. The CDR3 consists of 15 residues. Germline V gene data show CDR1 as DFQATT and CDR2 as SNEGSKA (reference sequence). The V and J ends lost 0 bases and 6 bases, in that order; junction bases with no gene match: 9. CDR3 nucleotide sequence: TGCAGTGCTAGAGACCATCAAACTAGCGTTGATACGCAGTATTTT. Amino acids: CSARDHQTSVDTQYF.

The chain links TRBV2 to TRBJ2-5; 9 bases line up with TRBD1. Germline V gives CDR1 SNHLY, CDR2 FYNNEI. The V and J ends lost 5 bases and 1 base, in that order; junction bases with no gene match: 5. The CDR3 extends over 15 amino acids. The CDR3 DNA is TGTGCCAGCAGTTACAGGGGGCGGGCCCAAGAGACCCAGTACTTC. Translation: CASSYRGRAQETQYF. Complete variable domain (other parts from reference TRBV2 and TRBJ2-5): EPEVTQTPSHQVTQMGQEVILRCVPISNHLYFYWYRQILGQKVEFLVSFYNNEISEKSEIFDDQFSVERPDGSNFTLKIRSTKLEDSAMYFCASSYRGRAQETQYFGPGTRLLVL.

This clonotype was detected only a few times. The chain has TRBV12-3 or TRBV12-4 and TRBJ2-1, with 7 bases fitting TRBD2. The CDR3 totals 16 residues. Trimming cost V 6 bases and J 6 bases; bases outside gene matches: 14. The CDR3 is CASRRENGVLSNEQFF. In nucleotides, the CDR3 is TGTGCCAGCAGGCGGGAGAACGGGGTTTTAAGCAATGAGCAGTTCTTC.

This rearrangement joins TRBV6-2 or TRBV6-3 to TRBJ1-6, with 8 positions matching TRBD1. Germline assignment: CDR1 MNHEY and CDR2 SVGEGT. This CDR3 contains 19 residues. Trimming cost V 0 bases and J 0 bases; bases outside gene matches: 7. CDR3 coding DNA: TGTGCCAGCAGTTACTCACTCGGGACAGGCAACTCCTATAATTCACCCCTCCACTTT. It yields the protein CASSYSLGTGNSYNSPLHF.